The clone carrying this T cell receptor (beta chain) was recorded a few times. This CDR3 comprises 15 residues. Trimming took 6 bases from V and 4 from J; bases not matched to a gene: 10. Germline V gene lookup returns CDR1 MNHEY and CDR2 SMNVEV (reference sequence). Authors' data handling: How many nucleated cells were present was estimated from reference gene primer amplification. Clones were read by immunoSEQ multiplex PCR, and TCRdb kept only the in-frame ones, dropping some. From that table come the V and J calls and clone size; the DNA was used to work out D and trimming. The top ten clones hold roughly 19% of a sample with some 90,000 clones, about 80% of them seen once. These data belong to a study of blood T cell repertoires in COVID-19. Study-wide background: Samples came from the United States, Italy and Spain, spanning acute and convalescent COVID-19. PBMCs, B-cell-depleted T cells, or T cells provided the cDNA or gDNA that made up the material.

This TCR came from a human donor in a cohort sampled during active COVID-19. Sequenced: peripheral blood. V and J are TRBV27 and TRBJ2-7, with 9 nucleotides matching TRBD1. The CDR3 here is CASRYHGTGKYEQYF. The CDR3 DNA reads as TGTGCCAGCAGATATCACGGGACAGGGAAGTACGAGCAGTACTTC.